This passage covers 25 T cell receptor beta chains from one sample sequenced in a study of CD8+ T cells in alopecia areata. cDNA prepared by RNA extraction and subsequent reverse transcription served as the template for sequencing. Sequencing was performed with immunoSEQ multiplex PCR; in TCRdb, only in-frame clones are kept and a portion is missing. Here the sample spans some 110,000 clones, about two fifths being singletons. The sample was CD4+ T cells sorted from blood. Every receptor here comes from a human donor with alopecia areata.

This clone was counted a few times. This chain connects TRBV28 to TRBJ1-4; D not resolved. CDR1 is MDHEN and CDR2 is SYDVKM in the germline V gene. V lost 3 bases, J lost 4 bases, and 6 bases lay in between. The CDR3 is 13 residues long. The CDR3 here is CASSFQFNEKLFF. The CDR3 nucleotides read TGTGCCAGCAGTTTCCAGTTTAATGAAAAACTGTTTTTT.

This clone was recorded a few times. The J gene is TRBJ2-1, the V gene TRBV4-2, with 8 bases aligning to TRBD2. After removal of 0 bases from V and 5 bases from J, the junction contained 9 bases not matched to a gene. Germline assignment: CDR1 LGHNA and CDR2 YNFKEQ. The CDR3 runs to 17 residues. The CDR3 loop is CASSQDGTGGIDNEQFF. DNA for the CDR3: TGTGCCAGCAGCCAAGATGGTACGGGAGGGATAGACAATGAGCAGTTCTTC.

This clone appeared a few times. This sequence joins TRBV18 and TRBJ1-5; D not resolved. Trimming took off 0 bases at V and 0 bases at J, with 6 bases between the two ends. Germline assignment: CDR1 KGHSH and CDR2 LQKENI. The CDR3 consists of 15 residues. CDR3 sequence reads: CASSPPDASNQPQHF. Written as DNA, the CDR3 is TGTGCCAGCTCACCACCTGACGCTAGCAATCAGCCCCAGCATTTT.

This clone has a count of ten or more. V and J are TRBV10-3 and TRBJ2-1; D is unclear. The V gene lost 9 bases and the J gene lost 0 bases, with 3 bases spanning the gap. The CDR3 consists of 11 residues. The germline V gene has CDR1 ENHRY and CDR2 SYGVKD. This CDR3 is CAISSYNEQFF. Here the CDR3 DNA reads TGTGCCATAAGCTCCTACAATGAGCAGTTCTTC.

The rearrangement joins TRBV7-9 to TRBJ2-2; maybe TRBD2 (6 bases). V lost 5 bases, J lost 3 bases, and 13 bases lay in between. The CDR3 consists of 15 residues. Germline V gene lookup returns CDR1 SEHNR and CDR2 FQNEAQ (reference sequence). CDR3 nucleotide sequence: TGTGCCAGCAGCCTCGGGGACTCCTACACCGGGGAGCTGTTTTTT. Residues: CASSLGDSYTGELFF.

This clone has just a few counts. The V and J genes are TRBV28 and TRBJ2-5; no clear D. V lost 3 bases and J lost 1, with 9 bases in between. CDR1 is MDHEN and CDR2 is SYDVKM in the germline V gene. The CDR3 loop spans 14 amino acids. DNA for the CDR3: TGTGCCAGCAGTTTTCCAGCCAGCCAAGAGACCCAGTACTTC. It is translated as CASSFPASQETQYF.

The chain uses TRBV29-1 and TRBJ1-2, with 10 bases that match TRBD1. The CDR3 loop spans 12 amino acids. Germline V gene sequence: CDR1 SQVTM, CDR2 ANQGSEA. Trimming removed 5 bases from V and 7 bases from J; junction bases left unmatched: 4. This CDR3 is CSVRTGGFGYTF. CDR3 coding DNA: TGCAGCGTTCGGACAGGGGGTTTTGGCTACACCTTC.

V usage is TRBV10-3 and J usage is TRBJ2-7, with 11 bases lining up with TRBD2. The CDR3 consists of 15 residues. Trimming took 11 bases from V and 4 from J; bases not matched to a gene: 13. CDR1 ENHRY and CDR2 SYGVKD come from the germline V gene. CDR3 nucleotide sequence: TGTGCCGTCGGGACTAGCGGCACTAGGGCTTACGAGCAGTACTTC. This translates into CAVGTSGTRAYEQYF.

The chain uses TRBV7-2 and TRBJ2-5, with a possible D match to TRBD2 (5 bases). Trimming pared 0 bases from V and 9 bases from J, leaving 14 bases between. Germline CDR1 is SGHTA and CDR2 is FQGNSA. This CDR3 comprises 14 residues. The CDR3 DNA reads TGTGCCAGCAGCTTAGCGCGAGAGGGAAGGTCCCAGTACTTC. Translation gives CASSLAREGRSQYF.

This clone was observed a few times. V and J are TRBV28 and TRBJ2-6, with D hard to call. Germline V gives CDR1 MDHEN, CDR2 SYDVKM. The CDR3 runs to 16 residues. Trimming cost V 6 bases and J 0 bases, with 12 bases left between them. This chain's CDR3 is CASSPLWSSGANVLTF. The CDR3 DNA sequence: TGTGCCAGCAGCCCCCTATGGAGCTCTGGGGCCAACGTCCTGACTTTC.

This rearrangement joins TRBV7-2 to TRBJ2-3, with D unclear. Looked up from germline, CDR1 is SGHTA and CDR2 is FQGNSA. The CDR3 totals 11 residues. Trimming took off 5 bases at V and 5 bases at J, with 5 bases between the two ends. CDR3 coding DNA: TGTGCCAGCAGCCCACTAGATACGCAGTATTTT. As protein: CASSPLDTQYF.

This clone has just one count. The rearrangement joins TRBV5-1 to TRBJ2-6; TRBD1 might be the D (5 bases). V lost 1 base to trimming and J lost 7 bases, with 6 bases between them. The CDR3 has 13 amino acids. Germline CDR1 and CDR2: SGHRS and YFSETQ. The CDR3 region is CASSLQGANVLTF. The CDR3 DNA reads as TGCGCCAGCAGCTTGCAGGGAGCCAACGTCCTGACTTTC.

This clone appeared a few times. The gene calls are TRBV6-6 and TRBJ2-2; TRBD2 is a possible D gene (7 bases). The CDR3 loop spans 12 amino acids. The germline V gene has CDR1 MNHNY and CDR2 SVGAGI (reference sequence). V was shortened by 8 bases and J by 6 bases, with 10 bases between the two germline ends. CDR3 protein: CASGGAAGELFF. The CDR3 DNA is TGTGCCAGCGGGGGGGCCGCCGGGGAGCTGTTTTTT.

This clone was detected only a few times. The chain carries TRBV7-2 and TRBJ2-2; D is perhaps TRBD1 (6 bases). The ends were cut back, 5 bases at V and 5 bases at J, with 12 bases in the middle. This CDR3 comprises 14 residues. Germline V gene data show CDR1 as SGHTA and CDR2 as FQGNSA. The CDR3 nucleotides read TGTGCCAGCAGCCTTAGACAGGCAACCGGGGAGCTGTTTTTT. This sequence encodes CASSLRQATGELFF. The variable domain in full, with the rest retrieved from reference TRBV7-2 and TRBJ2-2, is GAGVSQSPSNKVTEKGKDVELRCDPISGHTALYWYRQSLGQGLEFLIYFQGNSAPDKSGLPSDRFSAERTGGSVSTLTIQRTQQEDSAVYLCASSLRQATGELFFGEGSRLTVL.

This chain joins TRBV29-1 and TRBJ2-1; D is perhaps TRBD1 or TRBD2 (5 bases each). V lost 7 bases to trimming and J lost 10 bases, with 17 bases between them. The CDR3 length is 12 residues. CDR1 and CDR2 (germline): SQVTM, ANQGSEA. The DNA for the CDR3 is TGCAGCGCCTGGGACGCCTCAGGGGAGCAGTTCTTC. Residues: CSAWDASGEQFF.

This clone was observed a few times. The rearrangement uses TRBV4-2 and TRBJ2-1; 7 bases fit TRBD2. V lost 2 bases and J lost 4; bases outside the gene matches: 2. Germline loops: CDR1 LGHNA, CDR2 YNFKEQ. This CDR3 is 14 amino acids long. Written as DNA, the CDR3 is TGTGCCAGCAGCCAACCTAGCGGATACAATGAGCAGTTCTTC. This codes for CASSQPSGYNEQFF.

The V gene is TRBV2, the J gene TRBJ1-2, with D unresolved. The CDR3 runs 13 residues. The V and J ends lost 1 base and 8 bases respectively, with 11 bases between them. Germline V gives CDR1 SNHLY, CDR2 FYNNEI. The CDR3 is CASSEVEMHGYTF. The CDR3 DNA follows: TGTGCCAGCAGTGAAGTGGAAATGCACGGCTACACCTTC.

This clone turned up a few times. This rearrangement joins TRBV7-8 to TRBJ2-3; TRBD1 aligns across 8 bases. The CDR3 is made up of 17 amino acids. Germline V gene lookup returns CDR1 SGHVS and CDR2 FQNEAQ. The V segment lost 1 base and the J segment 3 bases; nucleotides outside the gene matches: 9. The CDR3 loop reads CASSLGAGGARTDTQYF. CDR3 nucleotide sequence: TGTGCCAGCAGCTTAGGGGCAGGGGGCGCGAGGACAGATACGCAGTATTTT.

The chain is built from TRBV29-1 and TRBJ1-1; weak D call: TRBD1 (5 bases). CDR1 and CDR2 from the germline V gene are SQVTM and ANQGSEA. Trimming stripped 6 bases from V and 11 bases from J, with 16 bases between. The CDR3 consists of 11 residues. DNA for the CDR3: TGCAGCGTGGCACCAGGGAATTGGGCTTTCTTT. Protein: CSVAPGNWAFF.

The chain employs TRBV9 and TRBJ2-1; perhaps TRBD1 as D (5 bases). Trimming removed 2 bases from V and 9 bases from J, with 12 bases in between. Germline V lookup: CDR1 SGDLS, CDR2 YYNGEE. The CDR3 runs to 13 residues. The CDR3 DNA reads TGTGCCAGCAGCGTCCGACGCGACAGTGAGCAGTTCTTC. Residues: CASSVRRDSEQFF.

In regard to this clone: The identical CDR3 is also encoded by other nucleotide sequences in the sample. The rearrangement joins TRBV5-1 to TRBJ1-1; weak D call: TRBD1 (6 bases). Per germline, CDR1 SGHRS and CDR2 YFSETQ. V lost 4 bases and J 8 bases, leaving 15 bases between the germline ends. The length of the CDR3 is 13 residues. The CDR3 spells CASSPGGGAEAFF. The CDR3 nucleotides read TGCGCCAGCAGCCCCGGGGGGGGCGCCGAAGCTTTCTTT. Based on the CDR3 plus reference TRBV5-1 and TRBJ1-1, the full variable domain is KAGVTQTPRYLIKTRGQQVTLSCSPISGHRSVSWYQQTPGQGLQFLFEYFSETQRNKGNFPGRFSGRQFSNSRSEMNVSTLELGDSALYLCASSPGGGAEAFFGQGTRLTVV.

The chain is built from TRBV7-3 and TRBJ2-2; weak D call: TRBD1 (5 bases). This CDR3 contains 16 residues. V was shortened by 1 base and J by 1 base, with 10 bases between the two germline ends. CDR1 and CDR2 (germline): SGHTA, FQGTGA. CDR3: CASSLMGQGNTGELFF. DNA for the CDR3: TGTGCCAGCAGCTTAATGGGCCAGGGGAACACCGGGGAGCTGTTTTTT.

The CDR3 loop reads CARAGTGVLGETQYF. The CDR3 nucleotides read TGTGCCCGTGCCGGGACAGGGGTACTTGGGGAGACCCAGTACTTC. The chain couples TRBV30 to TRBJ2-5; TRBD1 aligns across 10 bases. J lost 5 bases, V lost 8 bases, and 14 bases had no gene match. This CDR3 spans 15 amino acids. Germline CDR1 is GTSNPN and CDR2 is SVGIG (reference sequence).

Note on this clone: This sample also contains other DNA sequences that code for the same CDR3. The rearrangement joins TRBV30 to TRBJ2-1; 9 bases match TRBD2. This CDR3 has 14 residues. Germline-derived CDR1 and CDR2 are GTSNPN and SVGIG (reference sequence). V gave up 1 base and J gave up 8 bases; unmatched junction bases: 6. The CDR3 region is CAWSGAGGPYEQFF. In DNA form, the CDR3 reads TGTGCCTGGAGTGGAGCGGGAGGTCCGTATGAGCAGTTCTTC.

J is TRBJ2-7 and V is TRBV4-3; 7 bases map to TRBD2. V gave up 0 bases and J gave up 6 bases; unmatched junction bases: 5. This CDR3 spans 14 amino acids. Germline assignment: CDR1 LGHNA and CDR2 YSLEER. CDR3 loop: CASSQDSRGSEQYF. The CDR3 bases are TGCGCCAGCAGCCAAGATAGTCGCGGGAGCGAGCAGTACTTC.